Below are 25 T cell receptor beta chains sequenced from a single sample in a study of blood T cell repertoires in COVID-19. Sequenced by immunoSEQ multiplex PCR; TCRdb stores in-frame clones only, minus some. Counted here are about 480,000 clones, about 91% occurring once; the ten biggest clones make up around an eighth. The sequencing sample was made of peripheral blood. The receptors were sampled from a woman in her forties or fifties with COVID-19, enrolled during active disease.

The CDR3 coding sequence is TGTGCCAGCACCCTTACAGGGGTGTGGAATCAGCCCCAGCATTTT. Protein: CASTLTGVWNQPQHF. The rearrangement uses TRBV2 and TRBJ1-5; TRBD1 agrees at 7 bases. The V and J ends lost 7 bases and 4 bases, in that order; junction bases with no gene match: 10. Germline V gives CDR1 SNHLY, CDR2 FYNNEI. The CDR3 is 15 amino acids.

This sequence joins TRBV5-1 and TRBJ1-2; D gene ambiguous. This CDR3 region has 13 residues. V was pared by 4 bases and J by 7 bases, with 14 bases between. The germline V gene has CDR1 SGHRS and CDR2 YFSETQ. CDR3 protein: CASSPEGGSGYTF. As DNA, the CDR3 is TGCGCCAGCAGCCCTGAGGGTGGCTCTGGCTACACCTTC.

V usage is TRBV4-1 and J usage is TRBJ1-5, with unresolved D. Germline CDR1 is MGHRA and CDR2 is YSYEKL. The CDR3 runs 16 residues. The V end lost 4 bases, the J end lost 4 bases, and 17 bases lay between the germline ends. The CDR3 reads CASSRTRSKGNQPQHF. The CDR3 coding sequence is TGCGCCAGCAGCCGAACGAGGTCCAAAGGTAATCAGCCCCAGCATTTT.

The CDR3 reads CASSAGLAVSNEQFF. CDR3 coding DNA: TGTGCCAGCAGCGCTGGACTAGCGGTTAGTAATGAGCAGTTCTTC. The J gene is TRBJ2-1, the V gene TRBV9, with 10 bases fitting TRBD2. V shed 3 bases and J 7 bases; nucleotides not matched to a gene: 7. CDR1 is SGDLS and CDR2 is YYNGEE in the germline V gene. There are 15 residues in the CDR3.

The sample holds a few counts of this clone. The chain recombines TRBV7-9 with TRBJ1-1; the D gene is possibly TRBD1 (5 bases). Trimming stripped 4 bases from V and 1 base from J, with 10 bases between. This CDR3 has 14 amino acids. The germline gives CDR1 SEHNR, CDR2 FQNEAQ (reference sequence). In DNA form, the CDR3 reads TGTGCCAGCAGCTCCTCCGGACAGAACACTGAAGCTTTCTTT. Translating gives CASSSSGQNTEAFF.

CDR3 loop: CASSPWEGNTIYF. DNA for the CDR3: TGTGCCAGCAGCCCTTGGGAGGGAAACACCATATATTTT. This chain uses TRBV3-1 (or the pseudogene TRBV3-2) with TRBJ1-3; no clear D gene. V shed 4 bases and J shed 4 bases, with 8 bases lying between them. CDR3 length: 13 amino acids. Looked up from germline, CDR1 is LGHDT and CDR2 is YNNKEL (reference sequence).

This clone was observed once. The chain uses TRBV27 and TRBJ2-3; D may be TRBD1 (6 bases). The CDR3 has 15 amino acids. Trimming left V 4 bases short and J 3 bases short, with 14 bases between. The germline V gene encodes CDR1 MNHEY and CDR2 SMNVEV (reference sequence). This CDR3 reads CASSSPTGLTDTQYF. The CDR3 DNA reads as TGTGCCAGCAGTTCCCCCACAGGGTTAACAGATACGCAGTATTTT.

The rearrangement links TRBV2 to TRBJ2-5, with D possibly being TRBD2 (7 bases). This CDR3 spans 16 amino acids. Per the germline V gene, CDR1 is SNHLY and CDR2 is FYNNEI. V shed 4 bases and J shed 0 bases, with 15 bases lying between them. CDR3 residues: CASSVMEGGNQETQYF. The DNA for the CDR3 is TGTGCCAGCAGTGTCATGGAGGGGGGGAACCAAGAGACCCAGTACTTC.

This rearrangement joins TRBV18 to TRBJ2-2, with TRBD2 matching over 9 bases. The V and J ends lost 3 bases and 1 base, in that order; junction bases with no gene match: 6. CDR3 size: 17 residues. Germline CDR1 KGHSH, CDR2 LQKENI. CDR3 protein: CASSPTLAGQNTGELFF. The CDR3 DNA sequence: TGTGCCAGCTCACCCACCCTAGCGGGACAGAACACCGGGGAGCTGTTTTTT.

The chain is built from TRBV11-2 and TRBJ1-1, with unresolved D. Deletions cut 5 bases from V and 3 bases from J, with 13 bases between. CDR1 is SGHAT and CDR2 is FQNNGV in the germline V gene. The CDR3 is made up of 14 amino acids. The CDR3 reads CASSPAFRDTEAFF. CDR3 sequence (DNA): TGTGCCAGCAGCCCAGCCTTCCGGGACACTGAAGCTTTCTTT.

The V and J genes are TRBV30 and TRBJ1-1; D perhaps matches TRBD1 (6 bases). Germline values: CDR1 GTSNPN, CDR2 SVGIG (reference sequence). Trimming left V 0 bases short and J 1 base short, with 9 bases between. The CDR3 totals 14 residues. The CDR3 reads CAWSVSTGNTEAFF. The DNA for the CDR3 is TGTGCCTGGAGTGTATCGACAGGGAACACTGAAGCTTTCTTT.

CDR3 in DNA: TGTGCCAGCAGCCAACAACTTATAGCGGGGGGGGAGCAGTTCTTC. Translated: CASSQQLIAGGEQFF. The chain recombines TRBV14 with TRBJ2-1, with TRBD2 matching over 11 bases. Germline V gene sequence: CDR1 SGHDN, CDR2 FVKESK. Trimming removed 2 bases from V and 10 bases from J; junction bases left unmatched: 7. This CDR3 is built from 15 residues.

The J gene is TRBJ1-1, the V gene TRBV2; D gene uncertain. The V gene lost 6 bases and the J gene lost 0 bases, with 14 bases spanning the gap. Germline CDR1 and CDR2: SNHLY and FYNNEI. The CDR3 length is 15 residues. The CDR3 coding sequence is TGTGCCAGCAGAGCCTCGGAGCCCATGAACACTGAAGCTTTCTTT. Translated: CASRASEPMNTEAFF.

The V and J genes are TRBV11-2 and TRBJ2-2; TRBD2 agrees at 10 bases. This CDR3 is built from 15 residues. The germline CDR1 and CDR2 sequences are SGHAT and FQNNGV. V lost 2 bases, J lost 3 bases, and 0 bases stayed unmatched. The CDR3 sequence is CASSLTSGDTGELFF. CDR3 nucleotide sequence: TGTGCCAGCAGCTTAACTAGCGGGGACACCGGGGAGCTGTTTTTT.

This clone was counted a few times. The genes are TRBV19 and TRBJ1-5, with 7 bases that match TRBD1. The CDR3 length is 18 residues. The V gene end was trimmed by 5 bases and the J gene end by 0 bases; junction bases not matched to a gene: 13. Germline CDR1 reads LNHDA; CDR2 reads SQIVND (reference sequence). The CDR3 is CASSPGTGVRDSNQPQHF. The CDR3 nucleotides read TGTGCCAGTAGTCCGGGCACAGGGGTAAGGGATAGCAATCAGCCCCAGCATTTT.

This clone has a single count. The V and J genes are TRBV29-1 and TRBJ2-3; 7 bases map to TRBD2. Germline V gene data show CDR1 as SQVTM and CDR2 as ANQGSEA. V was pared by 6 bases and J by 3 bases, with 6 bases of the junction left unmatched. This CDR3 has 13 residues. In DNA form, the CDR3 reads TGCAGCGTGGCGGGGGTCCTTACAGATACGCAGTATTTT. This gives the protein CSVAGVLTDTQYF.

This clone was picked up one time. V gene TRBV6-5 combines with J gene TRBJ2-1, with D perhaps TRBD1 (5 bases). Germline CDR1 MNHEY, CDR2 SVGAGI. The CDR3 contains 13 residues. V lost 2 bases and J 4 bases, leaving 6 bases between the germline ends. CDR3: CASSYDSYNEQFF. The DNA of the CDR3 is TGTGCCAGCAGTTACGACAGTTACAATGAGCAGTTCTTC.

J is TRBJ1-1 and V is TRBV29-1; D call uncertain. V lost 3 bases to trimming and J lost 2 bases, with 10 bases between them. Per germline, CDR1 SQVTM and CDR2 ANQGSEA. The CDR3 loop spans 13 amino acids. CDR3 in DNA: TGCAGCGTTGAGAGAGCCACCAACACTGAAGCTTTCTTT. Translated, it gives CSVERATNTEAFF.

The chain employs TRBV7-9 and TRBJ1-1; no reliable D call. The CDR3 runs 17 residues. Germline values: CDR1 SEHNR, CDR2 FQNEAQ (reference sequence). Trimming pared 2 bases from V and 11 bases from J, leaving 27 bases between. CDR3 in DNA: TGTGCCAGCAGCTTATTTCACCCTCGGCGCGAGAGGCGGATGGCTTTCTTT. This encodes CASSLFHPRRERRMAFF.

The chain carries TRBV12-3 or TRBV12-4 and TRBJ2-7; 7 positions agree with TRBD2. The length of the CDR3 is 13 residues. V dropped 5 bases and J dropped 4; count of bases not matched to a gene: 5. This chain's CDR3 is CASSRGDHYEQYF. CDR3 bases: TGTGCCAGCAGTCGGGGGGATCATTACGAGCAGTACTTC.

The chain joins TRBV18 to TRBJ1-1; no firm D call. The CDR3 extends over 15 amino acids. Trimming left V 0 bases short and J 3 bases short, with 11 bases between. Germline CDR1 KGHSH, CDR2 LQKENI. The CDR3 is CASSPPLQVYTEAFF. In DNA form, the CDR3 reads TGTGCCAGCTCACCACCTCTCCAGGTATACACTGAAGCTTTCTTT.

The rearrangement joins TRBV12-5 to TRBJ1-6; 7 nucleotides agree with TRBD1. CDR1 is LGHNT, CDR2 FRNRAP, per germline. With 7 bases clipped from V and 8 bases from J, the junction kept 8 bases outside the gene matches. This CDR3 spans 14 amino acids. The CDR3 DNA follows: TGTGCTAGTGCTTCCACAGGGGCCCATTCACCCCTCCACTTT. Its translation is CASASTGAHSPLHF.

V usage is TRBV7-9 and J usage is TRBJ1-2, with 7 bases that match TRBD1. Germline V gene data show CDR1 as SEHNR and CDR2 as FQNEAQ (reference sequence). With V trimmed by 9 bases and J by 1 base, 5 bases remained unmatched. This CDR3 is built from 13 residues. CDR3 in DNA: TGTGCCAGTCAGGACAGGATTAACTATGGCTACACCTTC. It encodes CASQDRINYGYTF.

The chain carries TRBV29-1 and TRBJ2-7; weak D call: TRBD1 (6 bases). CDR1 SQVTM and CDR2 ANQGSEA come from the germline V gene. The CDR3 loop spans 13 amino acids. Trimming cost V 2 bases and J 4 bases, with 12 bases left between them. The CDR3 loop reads CSVEQQGRYEQYF. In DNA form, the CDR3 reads TGCAGCGTTGAACAACAGGGTCGGTACGAGCAGTACTTC.

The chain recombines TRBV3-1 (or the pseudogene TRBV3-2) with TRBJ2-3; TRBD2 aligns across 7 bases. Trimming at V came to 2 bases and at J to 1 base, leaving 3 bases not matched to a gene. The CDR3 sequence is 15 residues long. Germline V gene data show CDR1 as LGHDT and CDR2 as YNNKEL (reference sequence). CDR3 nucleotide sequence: TGTGCCAGCAGCCAATGGAGCGGGGGCACAGATACGCAGTATTTT. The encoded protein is CASSQWSGGTDTQYF.